Listed here are 32 T cell receptor beta chains from one sample, sequenced in a study of blood T cells in healthy people across ages. PCR was performed a second time for roughly 7 to 11 cycles using a sample-barcoded 5' primer and a J-beta primer mix. MiXCR was run by TCRdb on the 5' RACE reads, yielding one entry per CDR3 protein. The sample comprises some 1.7 million distinct CDR3 sequences, approximately 30% of which are singletons, and 7.7% rests with the top ten. The sample taken for sequencing was blood. The receptor source for this set is a woman aged 25 to 39 in good health.

CDR3 in DNA: TGTGCCAGCGTAGGGACCGACGAGCAGTACTTC. Translation: CASVGTDEQYF. The rearrangement links TRBV6-1 to TRBJ2-7; tentatively, D is TRBD1 or TRBD2 (5 bases each). The germline gives CDR1 MNHNS, CDR2 SASEGT. This CDR3 comprises 11 residues. Trimming pared 8 bases from V and 5 bases from J, leaving 10 bases between.

This clonotype was recorded a few times. V and J are TRBV7-3 and TRBJ2-1; D is perhaps TRBD2 (7 bases). CDR3 length equals 15 residues. The germline CDR1 and CDR2 sequences are SGHTA and FQGTGA. V dropped 3 bases and J dropped 4 bases, with 13 bases sitting between them. In nucleotides, the CDR3 is TGTGCCAGCAGCTTGAGGGGGGGGACTTACAATGAGCAGTTCTTC. Amino acids: CASSLRGGTYNEQFF. Complete variable domain (other parts from reference TRBV7-3 and TRBJ2-1): GAGVSQTPSNKVTEKGKYVELRCDPISGHTALYWYRQSLGQGPEFLIYFQGTGAADDSGLPNDRFFAVRPEGSVSTLKIQRTERGDSAVYLCASSLRGGTYNEQFFGPGTRLTVL.

The table lists this clonotype with a few counts. A much larger clone is a single base away; this may be a read error. This chain connects TRBV6-2 or TRBV6-3 to TRBJ1-5, with D unresolved. This CDR3 comprises 12 residues. CDR1 is MNHEY and CDR2 is SVGEGT in the germline V gene. V was trimmed by 6 bases and J by 1 base, leaving 4 bases between them. The CDR3 DNA is TGTGCCAGCAGAAAGAGCAATCAGCCCCAGCATTTT. It encodes CASRKSNQPQHF.

This clonotype has at least ten counts. The gene calls are TRBV5-6 and TRBJ2-7; TRBD2 matches at 7 bases. V was clipped by 2 bases and J by 3 bases; unmatched bases: 8. The CDR3 consists of 15 residues. The germline gives CDR1 SGHDT, CDR2 YYEEEE. The CDR3 nucleotides are TGTGCCAGCAGCTTTCAAATCGGGACTAACTACGAGCAGTACTTC. It translates to CASSFQIGTNYEQYF. Full variable domain (rest looked up from reference TRBV5-6 and TRBJ2-7): DAGVTQSPTHLIKTRGQQVTLRCSPKSGHDTVSWYQQALGQGPQFIFQYYEEEERQRGNFPDRFSGHQFPNYSSELNVNALLLGDSALYLCASSFQIGTNYEQYFGPGTRLTVT.

This clonotype came up a few times. The chain recombines TRBV6-5 with TRBJ2-7; 9 nucleotides match TRBD2. V dropped 5 bases and J dropped 6; count of bases not matched to a gene: 14. This CDR3 has 16 residues. Germline V CDR1 and CDR2: MNHEY, SVGAGI. In DNA, the CDR3 is TGTGCCAGCAGTCCCCCTCTAGCGGGATCAAGGGGCGAGCAGTACTTC. This translates into CASSPPLAGSRGEQYF.

This clonotype came up a few times. The chain is built from TRBV5-1 and TRBJ2-2; 8 bases match TRBD2. Germline assignment: CDR1 SGHRS and CDR2 YFSETQ. With V trimmed by 3 bases and J by 6 bases, 10 bases remained unmatched. The CDR3 has 16 amino acids. CDR3 in amino acids: CASSWTGGGPPGELFF. In DNA, the CDR3 is TGCGCCAGCAGCTGGACTGGCGGGGGGCCCCCCGGGGAGCTGTTTTTT.

This clonotype appeared many times. The chain recombines TRBV14 with TRBJ2-1, with 10 positions matching TRBD2. Germline assignment: CDR1 SGHDN and CDR2 FVKESK. Trimming removed 1 base from V and 1 base from J; junction bases left unmatched: 7. This CDR3 is built from 18 residues. Written as DNA, the CDR3 is TGTGCCAGCAGCCAAGGGTCTAGCGGGGGTCCTTCCTACAATGAGCAGTTCTTC. It translates to CASSQGSSGGPSYNEQFF.

In its sample, this clonotype was seen a few times. This rearrangement joins TRBV27 to TRBJ2-7; D is perhaps TRBD2 (6 bases). This CDR3 spans 15 amino acids. Trimming cost V 3 bases and J 4 bases, with 16 bases left between them. Germline values: CDR1 MNHEY, CDR2 SMNVEV (reference sequence). CDR3 DNA sequence: TGTGCCAGCAGTTTCGAGACTAGAAGGATGTACGAGCAGTACTTC. Translation: CASSFETRRMYEQYF.

The V gene is TRBV7-9, the J gene TRBJ2-2, with 8 bases lining up with TRBD1. With 6 bases clipped from V and 3 bases from J, the junction kept 6 bases outside the gene matches. The CDR3 loop spans 15 amino acids. Per the germline V gene, CDR1 is SEHNR and CDR2 is FQNEAQ (reference sequence). The CDR3, as DNA: TGTGCCAGCAGTAACGACAGGGGTCACACCGGGGAGCTGTTTTTT. Translating gives CASSNDRGHTGELFF. The entire variable domain, with the rest obtained from reference TRBV7-9 and TRBJ2-2, is as follows: DTGVSQNPRHKITKRGQNVTFRCDPISEHNRLYWYRQTLGQGPEFLTYFQNEAQLEKSRLLSDRFSAERPKGSFSTLEIQRTEQGDSAMYLCASSNDRGHTGELFFGEGSRLTVL.

The chain uses TRBV30 and TRBJ2-4; TRBD1 agrees at 10 bases. The CDR3 is 15 amino acids. The ends lost 3 bases at V and 5 bases at J; junction bases unmatched: 7. Germline-derived CDR1 and CDR2 are GTSNPN and SVGIG (reference sequence). The CDR3 protein is CAWRPTGTGENIQYF. For the CDR3, the DNA is TGTGCCTGGAGACCTACCGGGACAGGGGAAAACATTCAGTACTTC.

The V and J genes are TRBV5-1 and TRBJ1-4, with D perhaps matching TRBD1 (6 bases). The CDR3 consists of 14 residues. The V end lost 4 bases, the J end lost 7 bases, and 14 bases lay between the germline ends. CDR1 is SGHRS and CDR2 is YFSETQ in the germline V gene. The CDR3: CASSPGTLTEKLFF. The CDR3 DNA reads as TGCGCCAGCAGCCCCGGGACACTCACTGAAAAACTGTTTTTT.

This clonotype turned up a few times. The CDR3 region is CASSQDFGRRGGRNEQFF. The CDR3 region has the DNA TGTGCCAGCAGCCAAGATTTCGGTAGGCGGGGGGGCCGGAATGAGCAGTTCTTC. This chain joins TRBV3-1 and TRBJ2-1; 9 bases agree with TRBD2. V was pared by 0 bases and J by 7 bases, with 13 bases of the junction left unmatched. The CDR3 sequence is 18 residues long. Germline V CDR1 and CDR2: LGHDT, YNNKEL (reference sequence).

This clonotype has just a few counts. The chain links TRBV7-9 to TRBJ2-7; maybe TRBD2 (5 bases). Germline V lookup: CDR1 SEHNR, CDR2 FQNEAQ (reference sequence). Trimming pared 5 bases from V and 2 bases from J, leaving 10 bases between. CDR3 size: 13 residues. The CDR3 sequence is CASSRTYTYEQYF. DNA of the CDR3: TGTGCCAGCAGCCGGACTTATACCTACGAGCAGTACTTC. Variable domain in full (rest from reference TRBV7-9 and TRBJ2-7): DTGVSQNPRHKITKRGQNVTFRCDPISEHNRLYWYRQTLGQGPEFLTYFQNEAQLEKSRLLSDRFSAERPKGSFSTLEIQRTEQGDSAMYLCASSRTYTYEQYFGPGTRLTVT.

The chain recombines TRBV9 with TRBJ2-1, with TRBD2 matching over 12 bases. V trimming: 5 bases; J trimming: 8 bases; junction bases outside the gene matches: 5. Looked up from germline, CDR1 is SGDLS and CDR2 is YYNGEE. The CDR3 spans 14 residues. For the CDR3, the DNA is TGTGCCAGCAGTTCTAGCGGGGGGGCCCATGAGCAGTTCTTC. Translating gives CASSSSGGAHEQFF.

To note about this clonotype: A read error is possible here, since a much larger clone lies one base away. The chain recombines TRBV12-3 or TRBV12-4 with TRBJ2-6; no reliable D call. The ends were cut back, 10 bases at V and 0 bases at J, with 4 bases in the middle. The CDR3 is 12 residues long. DNA for the CDR3: TGTGCCACCAACTCTGGGGCCAACGTCCTGACTTTC. It translates to CATNSGANVLTF.

This clonotype appeared a few times. J is TRBJ1-2 and V is TRBV7-2; D not resolved. The CDR3 totals 12 residues. Germline assignment: CDR1 SGHTA and CDR2 FQGNSA. Trimming stripped 8 bases from V and 7 bases from J, with 14 bases between. The CDR3 DNA follows: TGTGCCAGCGTAAAGTTGGTTATTGGCTACACCTTC. Its protein is CASVKLVIGYTF.

This clonotype turned up a few times. The V and J genes are TRBV2 and TRBJ1-1; D gene uncertain. CDR1 is SNHLY and CDR2 is FYNNEI in the germline V gene. V lost 8 bases and J 0 bases, leaving 22 bases between the germline ends. The CDR3 runs to 17 residues. CDR3 residues: CASPGRTAGHMNTEAFF. Here the CDR3 DNA reads TGTGCCAGCCCTGGGAGGACGGCGGGCCACATGAACACTGAAGCTTTCTTT.

This clonotype was seen many times. The chain employs TRBV7-2 and TRBJ2-1, with 8 positions matching TRBD1. The trim removed 4 bases at V and 9 bases at J, leaving 8 bases unmatched. The V gene's germline CDR1 is SGHTA and CDR2 FQGNSA. The CDR3 is 14 amino acids. The CDR3 sequence is CASSSRTGGSEQFF. CDR3 nucleotides: TGTGCCAGCAGCTCCCGTACAGGGGGGAGTGAGCAGTTCTTC.

This sequence joins TRBV10-3 and TRBJ2-1; 8 bases agree with TRBD2. Germline assignment: CDR1 ENHRY and CDR2 SYGVKD. The junction had 7 bases not matched to a gene; V was cut back by 0 bases and J by 6 bases. This CDR3 comprises 16 residues. CDR3 amino acids: CAISESSSGLSNEQFF. The CDR3 DNA follows: TGTGCCATCAGTGAGTCCTCTAGCGGGCTCTCCAATGAGCAGTTCTTC.

The chain uses TRBV3-1 and TRBJ1-1, with TRBD1 as a possible D gene (5 bases). Germline CDR1 and CDR2: LGHDT and YNNKEL (reference sequence). CDR3 length: 13 amino acids. V was trimmed by 2 bases and J by 8 bases, leaving 12 bases between them. CDR3 sequence (DNA): TGTGCCAGCAGCCAACTAGGGGAGGGGGAAGCTTTCTTT. Its protein product is CASSQLGEGEAFF. Supplemented by reference TRBV3-1 and TRBJ1-1, the full variable domain reads DTAVSQTPKYLVTQMGNDKSIKCEQNLGHDTMYWYKQDSKKFLKIMFSYNNKELIINETVPNRFSPKSPDKAHLNLHINSLELGDSAVYFCASSQLGEGEAFFGQGTRLTVV.

With regard to this clonotype: A junction end diverges from the germline sequence, so it may reflect a read error. The chain uses TRBV5-1 and TRBJ2-1; TRBD2 aligns across 10 bases. CDR1 is SGHRS, CDR2 YFSETQ, per germline. The CDR3 totals 14 residues. For the CDR3, the DNA is TGCGTCAGCAGCAGTAGCGGGGGGTACAATGAGCAGTTCTTC. Translated: CVSSSSGGYNEQFF.

This chain connects TRBV29-1 to TRBJ2-1; no definite D call. Trimming removed 3 bases at V and 6 bases at J, with 12 bases between. This CDR3 has 13 residues. Germline CDR1 and CDR2: SQVTM and ANQGSEA. The chain's CDR3 is CSVDLWNSNEQFF. CDR3 bases: TGCAGCGTTGATTTATGGAACTCCAATGAGCAGTTCTTC.

This clonotype was observed at least ten times. The chain links TRBV7-2 to TRBJ2-1; TRBD2 matches at 9 bases. This CDR3 contains 16 residues. CDR1 and CDR2 from the germline V gene are SGHTA and FQGNSA. Trimming cost V 3 bases and J 8 bases; bases outside gene matches: 11. CDR3 sequence reads: CASSFFSGSLGYEQFF. As DNA, the CDR3 is TGTGCCAGCAGCTTCTTTAGCGGGAGTCTTGGCTATGAGCAGTTCTTC.

The chain combines TRBV7-2 with TRBJ2-1, with D perhaps TRBD2 (6 bases). V was clipped by 3 bases and J by 8 bases, with 17 bases between them. The CDR3 length is 15 residues. The germline CDR1 and CDR2 sequences are SGHTA and FQGNSA. The CDR3 protein is CASSFYGVGGDEQFF. The CDR3 DNA follows: TGTGCCAGCAGCTTTTACGGAGTTGGCGGGGATGAGCAGTTCTTC.

This clonotype turned up a few times. The chain carries TRBV4-1 and TRBJ1-1; TRBD1 aligns across 9 bases. CDR3 length: 15 residues. Germline-derived CDR1 and CDR2 are MGHRA and YSYEKL. The V segment lost 1 base and the J segment 6 bases; nucleotides outside the gene matches: 6. CDR3 sequence reads: CASSQGGQGFAEAFF. Here the CDR3 DNA reads TGCGCCAGCAGCCAAGGGGGACAGGGATTTGCTGAAGCTTTCTTT.

The V and J genes are TRBV20-1 and TRBJ2-3, with D tentatively TRBD2 (5 bases). Germline lookup yields CDR1 DFQATT and CDR2 SNEGSKA (reference sequence). This CDR3 has 14 amino acids. V was pared by 1 base and J by 1 base, with 9 bases between. Here the CDR3 DNA reads TGCAGTGCTAGAGGTGGTAGCGGCACAGATACGCAGTATTTT. It codes for CSARGGSGTDTQYF.

The chain has TRBV27 and TRBJ2-1; either TRBD1 or TRBD2 may fit D (6 bases each). Trimming removed 5 bases at V and 5 bases at J, with 13 bases between. Germline V gene lookup returns CDR1 MNHEY and CDR2 SMNVEV (reference sequence). The CDR3 has 14 amino acids. The CDR3 loop reads CASSDTGADNEQFF. DNA for the CDR3: TGTGCCAGCAGTGATACGGGGGCCGACAATGAGCAGTTCTTC.

A note on this clonotype: The final CDR3 position lacks the conserved phenylalanine or tryptophan, pointing to a likely read error. The chain carries TRBV19 and TRBJ1-2, with 11 bases fitting TRBD1. This CDR3 is 16 amino acids long. Germline V gives CDR1 LNHDA, CDR2 SQIVND (reference sequence). The trim removed 9 bases at V and 8 bases at J, leaving 17 bases unmatched. The CDR3 DNA sequence: TGTGCCAGCTCGGAGAGGCAAGGGACAGGGGGAGGGGGCTACACCATC. Amino acid sequence: CASSERQGTGGGGYTI.

This clonotype was counted many times. The chain has TRBV12-3 or TRBV12-4 and TRBJ1-4; a weak D match, TRBD1 (6 bases). The CDR3 has 13 amino acids. V shed 5 bases and J shed 10 bases, with 14 bases lying between them. This CDR3 is CASSPSSQGKLFF. CDR3 nucleotide sequence: TGTGCCAGCAGTCCCTCCTCACAGGGAAAACTGTTTTTT.

This clonotype turned up a few times. V usage is TRBV5-8 and J usage is TRBJ2-5; 7 bases match TRBD2. The CDR3 sequence is 14 residues long. V lost 7 bases and J lost 1; bases outside the gene matches: 7. Germline CDR1 reads SGHTS; CDR2 reads YDEGEE. This CDR3 reads CASDFGLVQETQYF. As DNA, the CDR3 is TGTGCCAGCGACTTCGGACTAGTCCAAGAGACCCAGTACTTC.

This clonotype was seen at least ten times. This chain uses TRBV24-1 with TRBJ2-7; no clear D gene. This CDR3 region has 14 residues. Germline assignment: CDR1 KGHDR and CDR2 SFDVKD. V was pared by 2 bases and J by 11 bases, with 18 bases between. CDR3 DNA: TGTGCCACCAGTGATTATGAGAAGGATGACCTGGAGTACTTC. It codes for CATSDYEKDDLEYF.

In its sample, this clonotype was seen many times. The genes are TRBV20-1 and TRBJ2-5, with D unclear. Germline assignment: CDR1 DFQATT and CDR2 SNEGSKA (reference sequence). The CDR3 is 11 amino acids. The ends were cut back, 3 bases at V and 1 base at J, with 3 bases in the middle. As DNA, the CDR3 is TGCAGTGCTAGTAGCCAAGAGACCCAGTACTTC. This translates into CSASSQETQYF.